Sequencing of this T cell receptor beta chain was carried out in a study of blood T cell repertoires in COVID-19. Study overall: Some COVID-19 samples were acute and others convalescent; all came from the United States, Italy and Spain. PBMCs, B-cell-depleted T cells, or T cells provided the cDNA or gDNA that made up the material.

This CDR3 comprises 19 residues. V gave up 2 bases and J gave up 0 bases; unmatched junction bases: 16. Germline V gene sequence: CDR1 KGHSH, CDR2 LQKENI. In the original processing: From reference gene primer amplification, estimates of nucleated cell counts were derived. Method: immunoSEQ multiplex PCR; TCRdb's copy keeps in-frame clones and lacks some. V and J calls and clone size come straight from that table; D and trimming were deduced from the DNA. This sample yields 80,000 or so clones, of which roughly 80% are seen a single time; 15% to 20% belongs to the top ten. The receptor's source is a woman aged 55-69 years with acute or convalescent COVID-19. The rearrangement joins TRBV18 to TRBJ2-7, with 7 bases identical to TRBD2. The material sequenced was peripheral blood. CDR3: CASSPVRGLSGGGSYEQYF. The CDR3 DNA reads TGTGCCAGCTCACCAGTACGGGGACTAAGTGGCGGGGGCTCCTACGAGCAGTACTTC.